The T cell receptor (beta chain) described here comes from a study of T cells in narcolepsy. The method was immunoSEQ multiplex PCR; TCRdb's version includes in-frame clones alone and lacks a portion of them. The repertoire holds tens of thousands of clones, with approximately 80% as singletons. Findings and caveats of the study: Autoreactive HCRT-specific and TRIB2-specific clonotypes were marked in same-patient CSF-versus-blood CD4+ comparisons.

Per the germline V gene, CDR1 is MRHNA and CDR2 is SNTAGT. The junction had 1 base not matched to a gene; V was cut back by 4 bases and J by 2 bases. The CDR3 length is 13 residues. Notes on this clone: No antigen is known for it.

The chain recombines TRBV6-4 with TRBJ1-2; 7 bases agree with TRBD1. This receptor was obtained from a human donor with narcolepsy. The sample was CD45RA- memory CD4+ T cells from PBMCs. The DNA for the CDR3 is TGTGCCAGCAGTGCACAGGGGAACTATGGCTACACCTTC. It yields the protein CASSAQGNYGYTF.